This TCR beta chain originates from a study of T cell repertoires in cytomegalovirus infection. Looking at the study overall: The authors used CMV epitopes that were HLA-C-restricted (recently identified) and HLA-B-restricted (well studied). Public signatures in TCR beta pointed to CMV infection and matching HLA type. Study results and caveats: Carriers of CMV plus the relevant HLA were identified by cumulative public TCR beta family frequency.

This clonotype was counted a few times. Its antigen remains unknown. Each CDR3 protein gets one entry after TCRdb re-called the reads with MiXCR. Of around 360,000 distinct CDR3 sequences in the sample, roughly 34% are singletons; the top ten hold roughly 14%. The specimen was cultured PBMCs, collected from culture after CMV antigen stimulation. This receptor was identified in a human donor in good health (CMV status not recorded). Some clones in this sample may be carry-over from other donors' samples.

The CDR3 DNA reads TGTGCCAGCAGCCCTCTATTAGGACTAGCCCAAGATACGCAGTATTTT. Its translation is CASSPLLGLAQDTQYF. The rearrangement links TRBV11-1 to TRBJ2-3; 8 bases agree with TRBD2. Germline loops: CDR1 SGHAT, CDR2 FQDESV (reference sequence). The V gene end was trimmed by 5 bases and the J gene end by 5 bases; junction bases not matched to a gene: 12. The CDR3 runs to 16 residues.